This T cell receptor (beta chain) comes out of a study of Ad26.COV2.S vaccination and SARS-CoV-2 variants. Study information: Doses of Ad26.COV2.S were injected into muscle once or twice, 56 days apart.

Regarding the study as a whole: Vaccine and placebo groups showed comparable non-spike TCR breadth. TCR breadth and depth estimates may have understated total T cell responses.

The V and J ends lost 4 bases and 15 bases respectively, with 10 bases between them. The CDR3 contains 10 residues. CDR1 is SNHLY, CDR2 FYNNEI, per germline. Comment on this clone: The antigen is not known.

Treatment here: over 15 received Ad26.COV2.S at low or high dose, single or two shots; roughly five received placebo; per-sample allocation not given. Sampling happened 63 days after the first vaccine or placebo injection. Assay: immunoSEQ multiplex PCR; the TCRdb copy retains only in-frame clones and omits some. The sample lists roughly 410,000 clones; 83% were seen once. This receptor was obtained from a person aged 18-65 years who received the Ad26.COV2.S COVID-19 vaccine or a placebo. J is TRBJ2-1 and V is TRBV2; TRBD1 is a possible D gene (5 bases). Source: peripheral blood, taken in a trial of Ad26.COV2.S vaccine versus placebo. CDR3 amino acids: CASSVHQGFF. CDR3 coding DNA: TGTGCCAGCAGTGTGCATCAGGGGTTCTTC.